A single TCR beta chain is shown here with its context. The sample belongs to a study of blood T cell repertoires in COVID-19. Study-level information: Sites across the United States, Italy and Spain contributed samples from acute and convalescent COVID-19. Sample material is recorded as cDNA or gDNA derived from T cells, B-cell-depleted T cells, or PBMCs.

The authors' processing: Researchers report that nucleated cell counts were estimated from reference gene primer amplification. Sequencing used immunoSEQ multiplex PCR; TCRdb keeps in-frame clones, though not all of them. V and J calls and clone size come straight from that table; D and trimming were deduced from the DNA. The sample lists 35,000 to 50,000 clones; around nine tenths were seen once. From germline, CDR1 is SGDLS and CDR2 YYNGEE. Between the trimmed V and J ends, which lost 0 bases and 3 bases, there was a span of 2 bases. The CDR3 sequence is 12 residues long. The origin of this receptor is a man aged 45 to 65 with active COVID-19. Sequencing used peripheral blood. This rearrangement joins TRBV9 to TRBJ2-3; D call uncertain. The CDR3: CASSVATDTQYF. The CDR3 nucleotides are TGTGCCAGCAGCGTAGCTACAGATACGCAGTATTTT.